This T cell receptor (beta chain) derives from a study of control samples from healthy donors and cancer patients (dated by TCRdb to about 2020). The germline V gene yields KGHDR for CDR1 and SFDVKD for CDR2. V and J are trimmed by 7 bases and 1 base, and the gene matches miss 12 bases of the junction. The CDR3, cysteine through phenylalanine, is 17 amino acids long. Only the CDR3 part of the read is kept: 51 bases, read in frame from the first base. The method behind the library was the immunoSEQ multiplex PCR assay. The table was pulled from immuneACCESS by TCRdb, which kept in-frame rearrangements only. Such tables lose some clones; where checked, under half of the loss comes from unresolved V genes, and the rest has no known cause. This sample gives 140,000 or so clones in total; 89% of them show up just once. Around 4.6% of the sample is taken by the ten largest. Remarks on this clone: The clone's antigen remains unknown. No much larger clonotype is one base removed from it; base qualities were not supplied.

The chain is encoded by TRBV24-1 joined to TRBJ2-5, with 9 central nucleotides matching TRBD1. The sequenced material came from blood. This sequence originates from a man under 40 in good health. For the CDR3, the sequence is CATSSHPGQGTQETQYF. The nucleotide sequence reads as follows: TGTGCCACCAGCAGCCACCCGGGACAGGGTACCCAAGAGACCCAGTACTTC.